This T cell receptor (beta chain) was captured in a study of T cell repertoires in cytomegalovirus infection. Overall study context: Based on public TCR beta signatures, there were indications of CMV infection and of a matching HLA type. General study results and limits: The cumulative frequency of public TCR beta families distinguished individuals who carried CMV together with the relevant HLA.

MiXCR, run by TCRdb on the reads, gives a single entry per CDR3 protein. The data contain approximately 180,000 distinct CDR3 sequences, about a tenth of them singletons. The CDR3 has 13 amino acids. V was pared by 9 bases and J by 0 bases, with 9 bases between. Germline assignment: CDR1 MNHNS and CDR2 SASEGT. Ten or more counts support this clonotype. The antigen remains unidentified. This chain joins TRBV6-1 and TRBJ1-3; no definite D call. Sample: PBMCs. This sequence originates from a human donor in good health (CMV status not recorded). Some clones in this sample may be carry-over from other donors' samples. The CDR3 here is CASQEYSGNTIYF. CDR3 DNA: TGTGCCAGTCAGGAATACTCTGGAAACACCATATATTTT.